This T cell receptor beta chain was captured in a study of T-cell reconstitution after alpha-beta-depleted transplantation in children. Study observations and caveats: When one year had passed after transplant, most T-cell counts and diversity came from newly produced T cells. Surviving recipient T cells and thymic progenitors underlay high day-60 TCRbeta diversity in some patients. Reportedly, only several hundred clones from non-depleted graft cells drove alpha-beta T-cell counts at about two months.

Germline assignment: CDR1 LGHNA and CDR2 YNFKEQ. V lost 0 bases, J lost 5 bases, and 7 bases lay in between. This CDR3 region has 13 residues. Unique molecular identifiers were incorporated into the prepared TCRbeta library. TCRdb re-called the PCR reads with MiXCR, one entry per CDR3 protein. The sample includes some 290,000 distinct CDR3 sequences, around 25% seen only once; the top ten take roughly 9.7%. With regard to this clonotype: As yet, its antigen is unknown.

The receptor's source is a male patient between 10 and 17 years old who had a stem cell transplant for acute lymphoblastic leukemia, so the T cells may come from the graft donor. The genes are TRBV4-2 and TRBJ1-1; the D is unclear. Specimen: PBMCs, mostly from graft donor cells, collected 180 days after TCRalphabeta/CD19-depleted stem cell transplant. The DNA of the CDR3 is TGTGCCAGCAGCCAAGATCTTGAAACTGAAGCTTTCTTT. Translated, it gives CASSQDLETEAFF.